The entry that follows covers one TCR beta chain sequence. Libraries were prepared by immunoSEQ multiplex PCR; TCRdb keeps only in-frame clonotypes and omits some of them. The data show about 92,000 clones, just under 80% seen once. Germline CDR1 MGHRA, CDR2 YSYEKL. This CDR3 has 15 residues. Trimming removed 2 bases from V and 7 bases from J; junction bases left unmatched: 8. Described time point: baseline, week 1 (first vaccination visit). Regarding treatment: pre-vaccination baseline after standard-of-care therapy. This sample is part of a study of a mutant IDH1 vaccine in newly diagnosed glioma. Study information: Therapy received beforehand was radiotherapy, temozolomide, or both, with most patients given both.

The source material was PBMCs, sampled from a glioma patient treated with radiotherapy, temozolomide or both. This rearrangement joins TRBV4-1 to TRBJ1-2; 9 positions match TRBD1. The TCR was taken from a man aged 35 to 55 with glioma. The CDR3 DNA reads TGCGCCAGCAGCCAACCACGGGACAGGGTTTCTGGCTACACCTTC. Residues: CASSQPRDRVSGYTF.